The entry that follows covers one TCR beta chain sequence. This clone has a count of ten or more. What antigen it recognizes has not been identified. The read falls 3 residues short of the CDR3 end, and the missing part is taken from the germline J gene. CVID samples and control samples contributed equivalent amounts of genomic DNA as sequencing input. For every sample, a 60 bp segment covering the rearranged TCRbeta CDR3 region was amplified and then sequenced. The immunoSEQ assay, a bias-corrected multiplex PCR with high-throughput sequencing, was employed for TCRbeta amplification. In the original analysis: Each unique nucleotide sequence was treated as a clone and annotated with V, D and J genes, copy number and frequency. Sequences were labeled productive if in frame, and non-productive if out of frame or containing stop codons. As previously described, clonality was calculated on the basis of Shannon's entropy. Mean CDR3 Kyte-Doolittle hydropathy was derived from the predicted amino acid sequences of productive clones. The R hclust function was used to hierarchically cluster scaled V gene usage with Manhattan distance and complete linkage. Sharing of clones by CDR3 amino acid sequence was evaluated by resampling 12 repertoires per group over 100 rounds. The repertoires were screened for some 69 published EBV-specific TCRbeta sequences and 245 published CMV-specific TCRbeta sequences. After two CVID samples that produced fewer than 10,000 sequences were dropped from the analysis, some 41 CVID repertoires remained. As stored in TCRdb, this immuneACCESS dataset retains in-frame rearrangements with V and J assigned. A fraction of the clones does not appear; measured against another copy, unresolved V genes explain less than half of the discrepancy, and the remainder lacks a known reason. The D gene and trimming were derived from the DNA, and the V and J assignments and clone size from that table. With tens of thousands of clones recorded, this sample contains no clone counted only once. 2.1% of the sample goes to the ten largest clones.

Predominantly Caucasian heritage was noted among both the CVID patients and the healthy controls. Heparinized peripheral whole blood samples of roughly 5 to 8 ml were obtained from each donor. TCRbeta CDR3 repertoires were sequenced from genomic DNA of adults with common variable immune deficiency (CVID) and healthy adult controls. There were roughly 22 healthy adult volunteers in the control group (12 female and some ten male), ranging in age from about 20 to 70 years, with a mean age of roughly 35. Diluted blood was subjected to density centrifugation over Hypaque 1077 or Ficoll-Paque for isolation of peripheral blood mononuclear cells. Unsorted mononuclear cells served as the source of genomic DNA, which was extracted either by Qiagen column purification or by a centrifugation-based method. This sample is drawn from a study of T cell clonality in common variable immunodeficiency (dated by TCRdb to the mid-2010s). Paper-wide results and their limitations: Increased TCRbeta clonality was found in CVID subjects compared with healthy controls (t-test p = 0.018), with the increase being most characteristic of about a third of subjects. Correlations of repertoire features with clinical complications were constrained by heterogeneity among patients within the CVID cohort. Despite equal DNA input, controls averaged roughly 80,000 unique sequences per sample versus roughly 30,000 in CVID samples. CVID subjects shared fewer TCRbeta clones with each other than healthy controls did (p < 0.0001). According to the authors, finding the cause of the higher clonality in CVID would require sequencing the repertoires of T cell subpopulations. Fewer deletions and N-nucleotide insertions were reportedly observed in CVID TCRbeta sequences, and highly modified clones with 13 or more V deletions were reportedly absent from CVID TCRbeta sequences.

CDR1 and CDR2, per the germline V gene, are KGHSH and LQKENI. Between the V and J ends, shortened by 2 bases and 0 bases respectively, the junction contains 11 bases. The CDR3, from cysteine to phenylalanine, totals 15 residues. The DNA shown is the part of the CDR3 that was read: 36 bases, in frame from base 1. The TCR originated in a person aged 18 to 70 in good health. The receptor chain draws on TRBV18 and TRBJ2-7; the D segment could be TRBD2, given 5 matching bases. The sequencing sample was made of peripheral blood mononuclear cells. The CDR3 protein sequence reads: CASSPNRGSSYEQYF. CDR3 DNA (partial): TGTGCCAGCTCACCAAACCGGGGTAGCTCCTACGAG.